This passage covers 29 T cell receptor beta chains from one sample sequenced in a study of blood T cell repertoires in COVID-19. TCRdb keeps only in-frame clones here, not all; method: immunoSEQ multiplex PCR. The table includes about 100,000 clones, approximately 83% detected once. The source material was PBMCs or T cells enriched from blood (not recorded which). The receptors here all came from a woman aged 50 to 65 who had recovered from COVID-19.

The J gene is TRBJ2-1, the V gene TRBV9, with 7 bases fitting TRBD1. Germline V lookup: CDR1 SGDLS, CDR2 YYNGEE. V trimming: 4 bases; J trimming: 9 bases; junction bases outside the gene matches: 13. CDR3 length: 15 residues. CDR3: CASSTLTGMRGEQFF. The CDR3 DNA is TGTGCCAGCAGCACCCTGACAGGGATGCGCGGTGAGCAGTTCTTC.

The chain recombines TRBV28 with TRBJ2-1, with D tentatively TRBD2 (6 bases). Trimming took 2 bases from V and 7 from J, leaving 12 bases between them. Germline CDR1 reads MDHEN; CDR2 reads SYDVKM. This CDR3 has 14 amino acids. CDR3 in amino acids: CASSLRGSWNEQFF. CDR3 DNA sequence: TGTGCCAGCAGTTTACGGGGGAGTTGGAATGAGCAGTTCTTC.

The chain couples TRBV24-1 to TRBJ2-3, with TRBD1 matching 8 bases. V was pared by 2 bases and J by 5 bases, with 8 bases of the junction left unmatched. Per germline, CDR1 KGHDR and CDR2 SFDVKD. CDR3 length: 16 amino acids. The CDR3 DNA follows: TGTGCCACCAGTGATTCTGGACAGGGCGCACTAGATACGCAGTATTTT. Translating gives CATSDSGQGALDTQYF.

This clone was counted between two and nine times. V usage is TRBV5-1 and J usage is TRBJ2-7, with TRBD2 matching over 14 bases. Germline V gene sequence: CDR1 SGHRS, CDR2 YFSETQ. This CDR3 is 15 amino acids long. Unmatched junction bases numbered 6, after V lost 4 bases and J lost 6 bases. The CDR3 region has the DNA TGCGCCAGCAGCCGACTAGCGGGAGGGAATGGCGAGCAGTACTTC. Its translation is CASSRLAGGNGEQYF. The full variable domain, its missing parts supplied by reference TRBV5-1 and TRBJ2-7, is KAGVTQTPRYLIKTRGQQVTLSCSPISGHRSVSWYQQTPGQGLQFLFEYFSETQRNKGNFPGRFSGRQFSNSRSEMNVSTLELGDSALYLCASSRLAGGNGEQYFGPGTRLTVT.

V is TRBV27 and J is TRBJ1-2; D is uncertain. V was clipped by 4 bases and J by 4 bases, with 19 bases between them. The germline V gene encodes CDR1 MNHEY and CDR2 SMNVEV (reference sequence). The CDR3 runs 16 residues. Here the CDR3 reads CASSSGLIPSGYGYTF. The CDR3, as DNA: TGTGCCAGCAGTTCAGGATTGATACCTTCTGGCTATGGCTACACCTTC.

This sequence joins TRBV19 and TRBJ2-5; the D gene is possibly TRBD2 (5 bases). Germline V gives CDR1 LNHDA, CDR2 SQIVND (reference sequence). Trimming removed 5 bases at V and 3 bases at J, with 10 bases between. This CDR3 has 13 amino acids. The CDR3 reads CASSSSWEETQYF. CDR3 nucleotide sequence: TGTGCCAGTAGTTCTAGCTGGGAAGAGACCCAGTACTTC.

The chain uses TRBV9 and TRBJ2-1, with TRBD2 matching over 7 bases. Unmatched junction bases numbered 27, after V lost 3 bases and J lost 6 bases. The germline gives CDR1 SGDLS, CDR2 YYNGEE. There are 21 residues in the CDR3. The CDR3 DNA follows: TGTGCCAGCAGCGCCCAGAGCCGGACTAGTTTTGGGCCTGCAAGTATCAATGAGCAGTTCTTC. Translated, it gives CASSAQSRTSFGPASINEQFF. The whole variable domain, remainder taken from reference TRBV9 and TRBJ2-1, is DSGVTQTPKHLITATGQRVTLRCSPRSGDLSVYWYQQSLDQGLQFLIQYYNGEERAKGNILERFSAQQFPDLHSELNLSSLELGDSALYFCASSAQSRTSFGPASINEQFFGPGTRLTVL.

The V and J genes are TRBV18 and TRBJ1-2; a possible D gene is TRBD1 (6 bases). There are 13 residues in the CDR3. Trimming shortened V by 3 bases and J by 3 bases, and 8 bases separated the two germline ends. Germline V gene sequence: CDR1 KGHSH, CDR2 LQKENI. The CDR3 loop is CASSPDSDYGYTF. CDR3 nucleotides: TGTGCCAGCTCACCGGACAGCGACTATGGCTACACCTTC.

The V and J genes are TRBV9 and TRBJ2-7; 11 nucleotides line up with TRBD2. The V segment lost 4 bases and the J segment 6 bases; nucleotides outside the gene matches: 12. The CDR3 covers 16 residues. The germline V gene has CDR1 SGDLS and CDR2 YYNGEE. The CDR3 reads CASSPRLAGTSTEQYF. The CDR3 nucleotides are TGTGCCAGCAGCCCAAGACTAGCGGGGACCTCTACCGAGCAGTACTTC. Full variable domain (outside the CDR3, taken from reference TRBV9 and TRBJ2-7): DSGVTQTPKHLITATGQRVTLRCSPRSGDLSVYWYQQSLDQGLQFLIQYYNGEERAKGNILERFSAQQFPDLHSELNLSSLELGDSALYFCASSPRLAGTSTEQYFGPGTRLTVT.

About this clone itself: The junction departs from the called germline gene at one end, perhaps through a read error. The V and J genes are TRBV7-9 and TRBJ1-3, with D perhaps TRBD1 (5 bases). The germline V gene encodes CDR1 SEHNR and CDR2 FQNEAQ (reference sequence). The CDR3 loop spans 15 amino acids. The CDR3 sequence is CASSLPGYSGNTIYF. In DNA form, the CDR3 reads TGTGCCAGCAGCTTACCAGGGTACTCTGGGAACACTATATATTTT.

The chain couples TRBV15 to TRBJ1-4; tentative D call: TRBD1 (6 bases). The CDR3 is made up of 16 amino acids. V lost 2 bases to trimming and J lost 5 bases, with 15 bases between them. CDR1 and CDR2 (germline): LNHNV, YYDKDF (reference sequence). The CDR3 loop is CATSRPNRVSNEKLFF. The CDR3 DNA reads as TGTGCCACCAGCAGACCTAACAGGGTTTCAAATGAAAAACTGTTTTTT.

J is TRBJ1-1 and V is TRBV28; 8 bases agree with TRBD1. CDR1 and CDR2 from the germline V gene are MDHEN and SYDVKM. Losses at the gene ends were 7 bases for V and 6 bases for J; bases not matched to a gene: 13. The CDR3 loop spans 15 amino acids. The CDR3, as DNA: TGTGCCAGCACCAACCTACTCCAGGGGGCGGCTGAAGCTTTCTTT. As protein: CASTNLLQGAAEAFF.

The V and J genes are TRBV29-1 and TRBJ1-3; tentative D call: TRBD1 (5 bases). V shed 2 bases and J shed 4 bases, with 18 bases lying between them. The CDR3 is made up of 16 amino acids. CDR1 and CDR2 (germline): SQVTM, ANQGSEA. CDR3 in amino acids: CSVEFPGKRLGNTIYF. CDR3 bases: TGCAGCGTTGAATTCCCAGGGAAGCGCCTAGGAAACACCATATATTTT.

The chain carries TRBV5-1 and TRBJ2-3, with 10 nucleotides matching TRBD2. The trim removed 6 bases at V and 0 bases at J, leaving 7 bases unmatched. The CDR3 sequence is 16 residues long. Looked up from germline, CDR1 is SGHRS and CDR2 is YFSETQ. The CDR3 DNA follows: TGCGCCAGCACCCGAGGGACTAGCGAAAGCACAGATACGCAGTATTTT. This codes for CASTRGTSESTDTQYF.

The V call is TRBV18, the J call TRBJ2-7; TRBD2 aligns across 7 bases. Losses at the gene ends were 3 bases for V and 7 bases for J; bases not matched to a gene: 3. CDR1 is KGHSH and CDR2 is LQKENI in the germline V gene. The CDR3 contains 12 residues. The CDR3 spells CASSPGGEEQYF. CDR3 bases: TGTGCCAGCTCACCGGGGGGGGAGGAGCAGTACTTC.

CDR3 residues: CASAPGGSSTDTQYF. CDR3 bases: TGTGCCAGTGCCCCCGGGGGTAGTAGCACAGATACGCAGTATTTT. V usage is TRBV18 and J usage is TRBJ2-3; D is perhaps TRBD2 (6 bases). The germline CDR1 and CDR2 sequences are KGHSH and LQKENI. This CDR3 has 15 amino acids. The V end lost 9 bases, the J end lost 0 bases, and 16 bases lay between the germline ends.

V gene TRBV11-3 combines with J gene TRBJ2-6, with D possibly being TRBD1 (5 bases). Trimming left V 5 bases short and J 1 base short, with 9 bases between. This CDR3 contains 15 residues. Germline lookup yields CDR1 SGHNT and CDR2 YENEEA. The CDR3 here is CASSQGASGANVLTF. CDR3 bases: TGTGCCAGCAGCCAAGGGGCGTCTGGGGCCAACGTCCTGACTTTC.

CDR3 region: CASSNSGVDTEAFF. DNA of the CDR3: TGTGCCAGCAGCAATTCGGGGGTTGACACTGAAGCTTTCTTT. This chain uses TRBV9 with TRBJ1-1; D is possibly TRBD1 (5 bases). Trimming pared 4 bases from V and 3 bases from J, leaving 13 bases between. CDR1 SGDLS and CDR2 YYNGEE come from the germline V gene. The CDR3 length is 14 residues.

The rearrangement joins TRBV9 to TRBJ1-2; 8 nucleotides align to TRBD1. The V segment lost 3 bases and the J segment 3 bases; nucleotides outside the gene matches: 7. Germline V lookup: CDR1 SGDLS, CDR2 YYNGEE. This CDR3 is built from 15 residues. The CDR3 DNA sequence: TGTGCCAGCAGCGGTACAGGGGGGGAGGACTATGGCTACACCTTC. Amino acids: CASSGTGGEDYGYTF. The variable domain in full, completed from reference TRBV9 and TRBJ1-2, reads DSGVTQTPKHLITATGQRVTLRCSPRSGDLSVYWYQQSLDQGLQFLIQYYNGEERAKGNILERFSAQQFPDLHSELNLSSLELGDSALYFCASSGTGGEDYGYTFGSGTRLTVV.

The V call is TRBV5-1, the J call TRBJ1-2, with D perhaps matching TRBD1 (6 bases). V lost 0 bases to trimming and J lost 0 bases, with 9 bases between them. Germline values: CDR1 SGHRS, CDR2 YFSETQ. This CDR3 has 15 amino acids. CDR3 nucleotides: TGCGCCAGCAGCTTGGAAGGGGGAGCTAACTATGGCTACACCTTC. It codes for CASSLEGGANYGYTF.

V is TRBV27 and J is TRBJ2-5; 7 positions agree with TRBD2. V was clipped by 6 bases and J by 4 bases; unmatched bases: 8. CDR1 is MNHEY, CDR2 SMNVEV, per germline (reference sequence). The CDR3 sequence is 14 residues long. DNA for the CDR3: TGTGCCAGCAGGGAGGACGGGAGGAGAGAGACCCAGTACTTC. This translates into CASREDGRRETQYF.

The rearrangement links TRBV5-1 to TRBJ2-3; perhaps TRBD2 as D (5 bases). The V end was cut by 2 bases, the J end by 2 bases, with 15 bases between. CDR3 length: 16 residues. In germline, CDR1 is SGHRS, CDR2 YFSETQ. CDR3 DNA: TGCGCCAGCAGCTTAGTCCGGGGATTCGACACAGATACGCAGTATTTT. Translating gives CASSLVRGFDTDTQYF.

The chain employs TRBV5-4 and TRBJ2-1; 9 bases fit TRBD1. V dropped 2 bases and J dropped 9; count of bases not matched to a gene: 9. This CDR3 is 15 amino acids long. The germline CDR1 and CDR2 sequences are SGHNT and YYREEE (reference sequence). CDR3 in amino acids: CASSLPGQGFREQFF. The CDR3 bases are TGTGCCAGCAGCTTACCGGGACAGGGATTTCGTGAGCAGTTCTTC.

This chain joins TRBV18 and TRBJ1-1; maybe TRBD1 (5 bases). The CDR3 runs 14 residues. Per germline, CDR1 KGHSH and CDR2 LQKENI. V lost 2 bases to trimming and J lost 0 bases, with 7 bases between them. CDR3 coding DNA: TGTGCCAGCTCACCAATGACAGTGAACACTGAAGCTTTCTTT. This sequence encodes CASSPMTVNTEAFF.

The chain combines TRBV30 with TRBJ1-2; 7 bases align to TRBD1. V shed 5 bases, J shed 5 bases, and the junction held 8 bases outside the gene matches. This CDR3 contains 13 residues. The germline V gene encodes CDR1 GTSNPN and CDR2 SVGIG (reference sequence). This CDR3 reads CAWAKGRGYGYTF. For the CDR3, the DNA is TGTGCCTGGGCAAAGGGCAGGGGGTATGGCTACACCTTC.

The chain employs TRBV11-1 and TRBJ2-7, with 11 bases lining up with TRBD2. The CDR3 runs to 16 residues. The junction had 8 bases not matched to a gene; V was cut back by 0 bases and J by 7 bases. CDR1 is SGHAT, CDR2 FQDESV, per germline (reference sequence). The DNA for the CDR3 is TGTGCCAGCAGCTTAGCGACCACCTCTAGCGGGAGGGAGCAGTACTTC. It codes for CASSLATTSSGREQYF.

CDR3 sequence: CASSTAPDRNYEQYF. The CDR3 DNA follows: TGTGCCAGCAGCACAGCCCCAGACAGGAACTACGAGCAGTACTTC. V and J are TRBV9 and TRBJ2-7; maybe TRBD1 (6 bases). V was trimmed by 4 bases and J by 3 bases, leaving 17 bases between them. The CDR3 sequence is 15 residues long. Germline assignment: CDR1 SGDLS and CDR2 YYNGEE.

The V and J genes are TRBV6-6 and TRBJ1-3; D not resolved. The germline V gene encodes CDR1 MNHNY and CDR2 SVGAGI (reference sequence). Trimming removed 6 bases at V and 2 bases at J, with 14 bases between. The CDR3 is 15 amino acids. CDR3: CASSTHVLTGNTIYF. CDR3 in DNA: TGTGCCAGCAGCACGCACGTTCTAACTGGAAACACCATATATTTT.

The V call is TRBV27, the J call TRBJ2-1, with 7 bases fitting TRBD1. Germline V gene lookup returns CDR1 MNHEY and CDR2 SMNVEV (reference sequence). The CDR3 totals 16 residues. V trimming: 5 bases; J trimming: 5 bases; junction bases outside the gene matches: 12. This chain's CDR3 is CASSIRSKTGNNEQFF. In DNA form, the CDR3 reads TGTGCCAGCAGTATCCGATCTAAGACAGGGAACAATGAGCAGTTCTTC.